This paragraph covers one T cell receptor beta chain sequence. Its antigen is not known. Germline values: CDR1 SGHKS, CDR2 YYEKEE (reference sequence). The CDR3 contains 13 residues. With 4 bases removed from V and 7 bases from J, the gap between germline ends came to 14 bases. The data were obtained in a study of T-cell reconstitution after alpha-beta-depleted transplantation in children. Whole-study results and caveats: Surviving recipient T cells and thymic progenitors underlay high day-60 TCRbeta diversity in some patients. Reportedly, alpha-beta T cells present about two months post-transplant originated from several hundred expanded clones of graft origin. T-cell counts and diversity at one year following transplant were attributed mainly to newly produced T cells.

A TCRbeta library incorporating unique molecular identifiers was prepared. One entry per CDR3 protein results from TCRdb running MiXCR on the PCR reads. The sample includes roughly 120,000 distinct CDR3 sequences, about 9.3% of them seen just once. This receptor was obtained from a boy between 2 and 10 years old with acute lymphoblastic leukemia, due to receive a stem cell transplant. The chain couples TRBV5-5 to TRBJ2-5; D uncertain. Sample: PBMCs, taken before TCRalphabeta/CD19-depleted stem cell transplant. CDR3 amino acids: CASSRGFFPTQYF. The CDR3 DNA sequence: TGTGCCAGCAGCCGTGGGTTCTTCCCGACCCAGTACTTC.